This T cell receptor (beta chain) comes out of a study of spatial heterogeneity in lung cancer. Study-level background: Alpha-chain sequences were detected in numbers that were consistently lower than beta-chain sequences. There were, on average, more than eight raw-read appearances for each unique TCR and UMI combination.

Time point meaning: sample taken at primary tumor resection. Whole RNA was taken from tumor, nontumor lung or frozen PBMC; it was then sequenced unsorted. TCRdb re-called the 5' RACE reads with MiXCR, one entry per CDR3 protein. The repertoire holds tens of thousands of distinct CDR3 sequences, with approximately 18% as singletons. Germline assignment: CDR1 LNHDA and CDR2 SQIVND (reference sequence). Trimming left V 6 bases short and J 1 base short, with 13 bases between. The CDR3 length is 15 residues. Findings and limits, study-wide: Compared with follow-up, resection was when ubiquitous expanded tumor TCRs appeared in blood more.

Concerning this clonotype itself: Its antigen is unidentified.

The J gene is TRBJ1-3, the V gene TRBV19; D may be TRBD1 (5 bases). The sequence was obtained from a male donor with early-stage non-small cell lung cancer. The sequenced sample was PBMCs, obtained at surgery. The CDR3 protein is CASRTGTDSGNTIYF. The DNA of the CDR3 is TGTGCCAGTAGAACTGGGACTGATTCTGGAAACACCATATATTTT.